Each of the 21 T cell receptor beta chains below was sequenced from the same sample in a study of OX40 agonist ivuxolimab in advanced cancers. Libraries were prepared by immunoSEQ multiplex PCR; TCRdb keeps only in-frame clonotypes and omits some of them. The sample records about 59,000 clones, about 94% being singletons. The input for sequencing was CD4+ or CD8+ T cells sorted from blood, taken in a trial of the OX40 agonist ivuxolimab. All receptors come from an adult with an advanced solid tumor such as melanoma, head and neck, liver or kidney cancer.

V usage is TRBV11-2 and J usage is TRBJ2-1, with a possible D match to TRBD1 (6 bases). The V gene's germline CDR1 is SGHAT and CDR2 FQNNGV. The CDR3 sequence is 13 residues long. V dropped 6 bases and J dropped 4 bases, with 10 bases sitting between them. CDR3 sequence: CASSRTVYNEQFF. The CDR3 DNA is TGTGCCAGCAGTCGGACAGTATACAATGAGCAGTTCTTC.

This clone came up once. V usage is TRBV7-3 and J usage is TRBJ1-1, with 9 bases that match TRBD1. Germline assignment: CDR1 SGHTA and CDR2 FQGTGA. Trimming at V came to 6 bases and at J to 6 bases, leaving 8 bases not matched to a gene. The CDR3 length is 14 residues. The CDR3 DNA is TGTGCCAGCAGGCAACAGGGGGCATCGTCTGAAGCTTTCTTT. This translates into CASRQQGASSEAFF.

For this clone: Relative to the germline gene, one junction end is altered; a read error may explain this. The chain's CDR3 is CASSLYEQETQYF. CDR3 nucleotides: TGTGCTAGCAGCTTATATGAGCAAGAGACCCAGTACTTC. The rearrangement uses TRBV7-7 and TRBJ2-5; no firm D call. The CDR3 totals 13 residues. CDR1 SSHAT and CDR2 FNYEAQ come from the germline V gene (reference sequence).

The chain combines TRBV27 with TRBJ2-3, with 12 bases fitting TRBD2. The CDR3 is made up of 14 amino acids. The V gene's germline CDR1 is MNHEY and CDR2 SMNVEV (reference sequence). The J segment lost 5 bases and the V segment lost 8 bases, leaving 5 bases of the junction unmatched. In DNA form, the CDR3 reads TGTGCCAGCCGGAAGGGACTAGCGGGAGATACGCAGTATTTT. Translating gives CASRKGLAGDTQYF.

The gene calls are TRBV7-9 and TRBJ2-5; TRBD2 aligns across 9 bases. The germline gives CDR1 SEHNR, CDR2 FQNEAQ (reference sequence). The CDR3 is 16 amino acids. Unmatched junction bases numbered 12, after V lost 5 bases and J lost 5 bases. The CDR3 loop is CASSGGLARVGETQYF. Here the CDR3 DNA reads TGTGCCAGCAGCGGAGGACTAGCGCGCGTTGGGGAGACCCAGTACTTC.

This chain uses TRBV7-6 with TRBJ2-7, with TRBD2 matching 12 bases. The CDR3 loop spans 16 amino acids. The V segment lost 1 base and the J segment 7 bases; nucleotides outside the gene matches: 8. Germline V gene sequence: CDR1 SGHVS, CDR2 FNYEAQ. The CDR3 here is CASSLELAGGHWEQYF. DNA of the CDR3: TGTGCCAGCAGCTTAGAGCTAGCGGGAGGGCATTGGGAGCAGTACTTC.

This rearrangement joins TRBV11-3 to TRBJ1-2; the match to TRBD1 covers 11 bases. With V trimmed by 5 bases and J by 4 bases, 3 bases remained unmatched. There are 14 residues in the CDR3. Looked up from germline, CDR1 is SGHNT and CDR2 is YENEEA. This chain's CDR3 is CASSTGQGAYGYTF. As DNA, the CDR3 is TGTGCCAGCAGCACCGGACAGGGGGCCTATGGCTACACCTTC.

V and J are TRBV11-2 and TRBJ2-3; D call uncertain. This CDR3 region has 17 residues. Trimming shortened V by 5 bases and J by 2 bases, and 20 bases separated the two germline ends. In germline, CDR1 is SGHAT, CDR2 FQNNGV. Here the CDR3 reads CASSTTTARPHTDTQYF. CDR3 DNA: TGTGCCAGCAGCACTACAACAGCGAGACCCCACACAGATACGCAGTATTTT. The entire variable domain, with the rest obtained from reference TRBV11-2 and TRBJ2-3, is as follows: EAGVAQSPRYKIIEKRQSVAFWCNPISGHATLYWYQQILGQGPKLLIQFQNNGVVDDSQLPKDRFSAERLKGVDSTLKIQPAKLEDSAVYLCASSTTTARPHTDTQYFGPGTRLTVL.

The chain combines TRBV9 with TRBJ2-3; D is uncertain. The CDR3 spans 14 residues. Between the trimmed V and J ends, which lost 4 bases and 2 bases, there was a span of 11 bases. Looked up from germline, CDR1 is SGDLS and CDR2 is YYNGEE. CDR3 bases: TGTGCCAGCAGCTCCCCGGCGGTCACAGATACGCAGTATTTT. Its protein is CASSSPAVTDTQYF.

The rearrangement joins TRBV4-1 to TRBJ2-7, with D maybe TRBD2 (6 bases). V was shortened by 7 bases and J by 4 bases, with 20 bases between the two germline ends. Germline lookup yields CDR1 MGHRA and CDR2 YSYEKL. The CDR3 has 15 amino acids. DNA of the CDR3: TGCGCCAGCACTGTCTCGGGGGTGGGCAGTTACGAGCAGTACTTC. Residues: CASTVSGVGSYEQYF.

The CDR3 bases are TGTGCCAGCAGCGAGACAGGAGAGGATGGCTACACCTTC. This codes for CASSETGEDGYTF. This chain links TRBV9 with TRBJ1-2; possible D gene TRBD1, 6 bases. This CDR3 spans 13 amino acids. With 3 bases removed from V and 6 bases from J, the gap between germline ends came to 12 bases. Germline V lookup: CDR1 SGDLS, CDR2 YYNGEE.

This clone appeared once. This chain links TRBV27 with TRBJ2-3; D perhaps matches TRBD1 (5 bases). The CDR3 covers 13 residues. V was pared by 2 bases and J by 10 bases, with 13 bases between. CDR1 MNHEY and CDR2 SMNVEV come from the germline V gene (reference sequence). CDR3 sequence: CASSLGARSPQYF. Written as DNA, the CDR3 is TGTGCCAGCAGTTTAGGGGCGCGGTCCCCGCAGTATTTT.

The rearrangement joins TRBV21-1 to TRBJ2-7; the table gives TRBD2 as D, unverified against the DNA. TRBV21-1 is a listed pseudogene. The CDR3 length is 12 residues. The CDR3, as DNA: TGTGCCAGCAGAAGGACTGGATACGAGCAGTACTTC. This translates into CASRRTGYEQYF.

This clone was counted a single time. This chain uses TRBV7-6 with TRBJ2-7; D possibly corresponds to TRBD1 (6 bases). CDR1 is SGHVS and CDR2 is FNYEAQ in the germline V gene. Trimming took 3 bases from V and 4 from J, leaving 10 bases between them. The CDR3 is made up of 13 amino acids. The CDR3 DNA sequence: TGTGCCAGCAGCTTCGGACAGCTATACGAGCAGTACTTC. It encodes CASSFGQLYEQYF.

The rearrangement uses TRBV4-3 and TRBJ2-4, with D tentatively TRBD1 or TRBD2 (5 bases each). V lost 0 bases and J 1 base, leaving 13 bases between the germline ends. Per germline, CDR1 LGHNA and CDR2 YSLEER. The CDR3 spans 17 residues. The DNA of the CDR3 is TGCGCCAGCAGCCAAGATCGGAACGGGGCGGCCAAAAACATTCAGTACTTC. Protein: CASSQDRNGAAKNIQYF.

The CDR3 spells CASSFAGGPETQYF. CDR3 in DNA: TGCGCCAGCAGCTTTGCGGGAGGGCCGGAGACCCAGTACTTC. The V gene is TRBV5-1, the J gene TRBJ2-5; 9 bases agree with TRBD2. V shed 2 bases, J shed 5 bases, and the junction held 4 bases outside the gene matches. Germline-derived CDR1 and CDR2 are SGHRS and YFSETQ. This CDR3 has 14 residues.

Regarding this clone: Additional DNA sequences in this sample encode the identical CDR3. The V call is TRBV29-1, the J call TRBJ2-7; D is unclear. Per germline, CDR1 SQVTM and CDR2 ANQGSEA. Trimming stripped 4 bases from V and 2 bases from J, with 6 bases between. The CDR3 loop spans 11 amino acids. The CDR3 here is CSVAGAYEQYF. Here the CDR3 DNA reads TGCAGCGTTGCTGGGGCCTACGAGCAGTACTTC.

V usage is TRBV19 and J usage is TRBJ2-7, with TRBD2 as a possible D gene (6 bases). This CDR3 has 17 residues. V was shortened by 5 bases and J by 0 bases, with 20 bases between the two germline ends. Germline CDR1 is LNHDA and CDR2 is SQIVND (reference sequence). The DNA for the CDR3 is TGTGCCAGTAGTCAAGGGACGGGAGTTGACAGCTCCTACGAGCAGTACTTC. It is translated as CASSQGTGVDSSYEQYF. The variable domain in full, completed from reference TRBV19 and TRBJ2-7, reads DGGITQSPKYLFRKEGQNVTLSCEQNLNHDAMYWYRQDPGQGLRLIYYSQIVNDFQKGDIAEGYSVSREKKESFPLTVTSAQKNPTAFYLCASSQGTGVDSSYEQYFGPGTRLTVT.

V usage is TRBV6-1 and J usage is TRBJ1-1; D perhaps matches TRBD1 (6 bases). Trimming shortened V by 1 base and J by 0 bases, and 21 bases separated the two germline ends. The V gene's germline CDR1 is MNHNS and CDR2 SASEGT. The CDR3 loop spans 19 amino acids. CDR3 nucleotides: TGTGCCAGCAGTGAAGGAGGGGGACCGAGGATTCCTATGAACACTGAAGCTTTCTTT. Its protein product is CASSEGGGPRIPMNTEAFF.

This clone was seen more than once but under ten times. The chain uses TRBV6-1 and TRBJ2-7, with TRBD1 matching over 8 bases. The CDR3 loop spans 15 amino acids. V lost 5 bases, J lost 2 bases, and 8 bases stayed unmatched. From germline, CDR1 is MNHNS and CDR2 SASEGT. CDR3 protein: CASSPQGDRTYEQYF. CDR3 sequence (DNA): TGTGCCAGCAGTCCCCAGGGGGACAGGACCTACGAGCAGTACTTC.

This clone appeared once. J is TRBJ2-1 and V is TRBV7-3, with 10 bases aligning to TRBD2. Germline CDR1 SGHTA, CDR2 FQGTGA. CDR3 length equals 18 residues. J gave up 0 bases and V 5 bases, and 10 bases lay outside the gene matches. The CDR3 loop is CASSQGGLAPSSYNEQFF. CDR3 coding DNA: TGTGCCAGCAGCCAAGGGGGACTAGCGCCGAGCTCCTACAATGAGCAGTTCTTC.